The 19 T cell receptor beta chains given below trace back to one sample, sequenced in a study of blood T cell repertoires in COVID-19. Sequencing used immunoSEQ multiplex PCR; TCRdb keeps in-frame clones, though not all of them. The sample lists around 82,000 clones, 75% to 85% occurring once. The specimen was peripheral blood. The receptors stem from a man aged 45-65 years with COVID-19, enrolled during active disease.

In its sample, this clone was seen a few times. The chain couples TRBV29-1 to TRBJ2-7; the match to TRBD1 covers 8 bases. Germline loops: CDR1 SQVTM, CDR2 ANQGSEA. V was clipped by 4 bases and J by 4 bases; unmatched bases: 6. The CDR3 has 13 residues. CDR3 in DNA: TGCAGCGTTGTGGGACAGGAGTATTACGAGCAGTACTTC. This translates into CSVVGQEYYEQYF.

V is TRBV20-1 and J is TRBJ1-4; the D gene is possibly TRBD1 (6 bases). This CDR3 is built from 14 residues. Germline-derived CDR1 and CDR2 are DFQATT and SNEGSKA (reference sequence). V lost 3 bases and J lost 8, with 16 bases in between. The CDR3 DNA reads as TGCAGTGCTAGTAATCAGGGGAGGGTGGAAAAACTGTTTTTT. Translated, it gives CSASNQGRVEKLFF.

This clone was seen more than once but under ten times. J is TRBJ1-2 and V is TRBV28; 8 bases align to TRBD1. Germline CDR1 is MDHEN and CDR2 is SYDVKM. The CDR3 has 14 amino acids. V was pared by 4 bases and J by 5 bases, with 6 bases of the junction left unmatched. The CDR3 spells CASSSPGGAYGYTF. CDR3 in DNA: TGTGCCAGCAGTTCGCCAGGGGGCGCATATGGCTACACCTTC.

CDR3 sequence reads: CASSFGTGANSGGYTF. DNA for the CDR3: TGTGCCAGCAGTTTTGGGACAGGGGCGAACTCTGGGGGCTACACCTTC. This sequence joins TRBV6-4 and TRBJ1-2; 10 positions match TRBD1. This CDR3 is built from 16 residues. From germline, CDR1 is MRHNA and CDR2 SNTAGT. V shed 5 bases, J shed 8 bases, and the junction held 14 bases outside the gene matches.

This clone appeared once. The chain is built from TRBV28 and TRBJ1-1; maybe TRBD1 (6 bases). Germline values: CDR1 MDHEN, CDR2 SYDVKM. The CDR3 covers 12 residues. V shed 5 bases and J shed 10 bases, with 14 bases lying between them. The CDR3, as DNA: TGTGCCAGCAGTACCACAGGGTATGGAGCTTTCTTT. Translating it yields CASSTTGYGAFF.

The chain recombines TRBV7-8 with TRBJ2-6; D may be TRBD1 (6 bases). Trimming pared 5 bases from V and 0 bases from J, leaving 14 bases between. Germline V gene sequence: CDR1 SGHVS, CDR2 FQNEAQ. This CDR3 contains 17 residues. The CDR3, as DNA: TGTGCCAGCAGCCCCCGGACAGTCGCCTCTGGGGCCAACGTCCTGACTTTC. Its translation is CASSPRTVASGANVLTF.

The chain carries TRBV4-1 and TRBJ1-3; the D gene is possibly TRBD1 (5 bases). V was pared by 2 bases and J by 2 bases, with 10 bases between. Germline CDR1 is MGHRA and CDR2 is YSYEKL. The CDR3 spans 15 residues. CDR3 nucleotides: TGCGCCAGCAGCCAACAGGGAGGAACTGGAAACACCATATATTTT. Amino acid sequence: CASSQQGGTGNTIYF.

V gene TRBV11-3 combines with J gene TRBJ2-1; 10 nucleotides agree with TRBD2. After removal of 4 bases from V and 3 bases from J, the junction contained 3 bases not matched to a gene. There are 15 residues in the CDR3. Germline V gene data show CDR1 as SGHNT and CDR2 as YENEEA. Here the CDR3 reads CASSSGLADYNEQFF. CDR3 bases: TGTGCCAGCAGCTCCGGACTAGCGGACTACAATGAGCAGTTCTTC. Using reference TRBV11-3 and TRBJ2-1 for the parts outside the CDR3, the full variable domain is EAGVVQSPRYKIIEKKQPVAFWCNPISGHNTLYWYLQNLGQGPELLIRYENEEAVDDSQLPKDRFSAERLKGVDSTLKIQPAELGDSAVYLCASSSGLADYNEQFFGPGTRLTVL.

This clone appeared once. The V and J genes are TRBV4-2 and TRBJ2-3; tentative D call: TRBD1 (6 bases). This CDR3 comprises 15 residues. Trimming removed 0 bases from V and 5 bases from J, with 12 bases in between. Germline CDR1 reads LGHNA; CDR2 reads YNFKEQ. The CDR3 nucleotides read TGTGCCAGCAGCCAAGATGGGCAGGGGAGAGATACGCAGTATTTT. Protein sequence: CASSQDGQGRDTQYF.

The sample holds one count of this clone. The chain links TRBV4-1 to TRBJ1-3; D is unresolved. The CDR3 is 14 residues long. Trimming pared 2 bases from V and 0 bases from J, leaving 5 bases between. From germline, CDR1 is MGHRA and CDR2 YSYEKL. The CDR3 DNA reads TGCGCCAGCAGCCAAAGCCTCTCTGGAAACACCATATATTTT. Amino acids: CASSQSLSGNTIYF.

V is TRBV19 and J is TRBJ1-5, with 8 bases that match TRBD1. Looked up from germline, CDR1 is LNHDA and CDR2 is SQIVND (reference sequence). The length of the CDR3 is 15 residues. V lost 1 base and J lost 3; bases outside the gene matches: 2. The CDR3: CASSIGGQANQPQHF. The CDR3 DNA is TGTGCCAGTAGTATAGGGGGACAGGCCAATCAGCCCCAGCATTTT.

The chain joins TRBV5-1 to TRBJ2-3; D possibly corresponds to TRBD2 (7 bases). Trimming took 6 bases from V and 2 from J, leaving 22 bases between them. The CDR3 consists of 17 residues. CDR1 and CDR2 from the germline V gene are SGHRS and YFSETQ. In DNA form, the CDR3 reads TGCGCCAGCACTCCCCGGGGGGCCGGGCCCCTCACAGATACGCAGTATTTT. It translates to CASTPRGAGPLTDTQYF.

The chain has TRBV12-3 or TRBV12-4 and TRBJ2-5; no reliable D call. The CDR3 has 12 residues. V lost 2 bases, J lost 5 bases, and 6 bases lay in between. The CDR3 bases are TGTGCCAGCAGTTTAAACGGGGAGACCCAGTACTTC. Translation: CASSLNGETQYF.

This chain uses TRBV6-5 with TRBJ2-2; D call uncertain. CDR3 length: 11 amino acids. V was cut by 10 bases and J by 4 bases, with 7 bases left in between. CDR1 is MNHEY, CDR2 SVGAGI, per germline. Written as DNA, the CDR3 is TGTGCCACCCACGGCACCGGGGAGCTGTTTTTT. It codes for CATHGTGELFF.

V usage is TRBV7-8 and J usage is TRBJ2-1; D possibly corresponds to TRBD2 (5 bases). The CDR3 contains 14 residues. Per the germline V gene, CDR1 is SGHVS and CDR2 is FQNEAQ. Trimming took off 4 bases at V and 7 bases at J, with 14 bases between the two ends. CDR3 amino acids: CASSSGGPRNEQFF. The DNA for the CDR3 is TGTGCCAGCAGCTCAGGAGGCCCGAGGAATGAGCAGTTCTTC.

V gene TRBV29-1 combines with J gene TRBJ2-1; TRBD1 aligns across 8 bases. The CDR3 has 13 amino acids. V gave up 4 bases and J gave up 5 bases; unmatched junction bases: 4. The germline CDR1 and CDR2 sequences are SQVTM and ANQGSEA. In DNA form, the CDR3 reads TGCAGCGTTGGGACAGGGACCCACAATGAGCAGTTCTTC. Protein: CSVGTGTHNEQFF.

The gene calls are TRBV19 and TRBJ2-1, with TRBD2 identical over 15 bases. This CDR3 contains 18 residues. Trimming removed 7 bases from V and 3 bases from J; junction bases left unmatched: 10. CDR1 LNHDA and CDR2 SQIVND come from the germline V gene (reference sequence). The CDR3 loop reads CASTAGLAGGRRYNEQFF. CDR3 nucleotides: TGTGCCAGTACCGCCGGACTAGCGGGAGGGCGTCGCTACAATGAGCAGTTCTTC.

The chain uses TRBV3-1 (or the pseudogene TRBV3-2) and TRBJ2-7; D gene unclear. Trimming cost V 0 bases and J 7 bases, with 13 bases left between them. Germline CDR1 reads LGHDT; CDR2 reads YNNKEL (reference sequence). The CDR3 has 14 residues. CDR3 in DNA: TGTGCCAGCAGCCAAGACCTTGCCCGGTTGGAGCAGTACTTC. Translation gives CASSQDLARLEQYF.

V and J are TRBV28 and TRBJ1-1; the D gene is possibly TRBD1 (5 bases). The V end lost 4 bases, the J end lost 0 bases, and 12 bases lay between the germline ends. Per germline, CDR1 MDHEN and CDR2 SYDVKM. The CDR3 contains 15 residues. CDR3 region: CASSSPDSMNTEAFF. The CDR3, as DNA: TGTGCCAGCAGTTCACCCGACAGCATGAACACTGAAGCTTTCTTT.